This section outlines one T cell receptor beta chain sequence together with its context. V shed 7 bases and J 4 bases; nucleotides not matched to a gene: 8. The CDR3 is 14 amino acids. From germline, CDR1 is SNHLY and CDR2 FYNNEI. This sample stems from a study of blood T cell repertoires in COVID-19. Study-wide background: From T cells, B-cell-depleted T cells, or PBMCs came the material, which was cDNA or gDNA.

The table came from immunoSEQ multiplex PCR; TCRdb's copy has only in-frame clones and leaves some out. The table has around 50,000 clones, roughly 86% seen once. Sequencing was carried out using peripheral blood. This sequence was found in a human donor in a cohort sampled during active COVID-19. The chain joins TRBV2 to TRBJ2-7, with 9 bases that match TRBD1. The CDR3 is CASTTQGATYEQYF. CDR3 in DNA: TGTGCCAGCACGACACAGGGGGCAACGTACGAGCAGTACTTC.